This TCR beta chain was profiled in a study of beta chain features in type 1 diabetes. Notes on this clone: Its specificity is unknown.

TCRB transcripts that were expressed got sequenced, as all of the isolated RNA had been reverse transcribed. This table comes from immunoSEQ multiplex PCR, and its TCRdb copy is limited to in-frame clones, with some not included. Of under 250,000 clones listed, 27% are singletons. The study, taken as a whole, reports: In comparison with healthy donors, patients had naive, central memory and Treg TCRB repertoires that appeared more similar.

This TCR was recovered from a man aged 25 to 45 in good health. Material for sequencing was central memory CD4+ T cells from blood.

CDR3 coding DNA: TGTGCCAGCAGTATGGGACAGACGAACACTGAAGCTTTCTTT. Its protein is CASSMGQTNTEAFF. The V and J genes are TRBV2 and TRBJ1-1; 7 bases fit TRBD1. The CDR3 is made up of 14 amino acids. Germline assignment: CDR1 SNHLY and CDR2 FYNNEI. J gave up 1 base and V 5 bases, and 4 bases lay outside the gene matches.